One sample yielded the 17 T cell receptor beta chains listed below, sequenced in a study of blood T cell repertoires in COVID-19 (dated by TCRdb to 2019 to 2021). The library was prepared using the immunoSEQ multiplex PCR assay. TCRdb limited this immuneACCESS table to in-frame rearrangements with V and J called. A share of clones is missing; checked studies link under half to unresolved V genes, and the rest is unexplained. This sample lists under 130,000 clones; approximately 80% were detected once. The top ten clones comprise over 9% of the sample. The source material was peripheral blood. Every receptor here comes from a woman in her sixties or seventies with acute or convalescent COVID-19.

The V call is TRBV4-1, the J call TRBJ2-5; D perhaps matches TRBD1 (5 bases). V shed 4 bases and J shed 0 bases, with 15 bases lying between them. The CDR3 has 16 amino acids. The germline V gene has CDR1 MGHRA and CDR2 YSYEKL. As DNA, the CDR3 is TGCGCCAGCAGCCCAGGGCAGGCCTCGTACCAAGAGACCCAGTACTTC. This codes for CASSPGQASYQETQYF.

The chain joins TRBV6-2 or TRBV6-3 to TRBJ2-7; 9 nucleotides agree with TRBD1. The CDR3 totals 15 residues. The trim removed 2 bases at V and 3 bases at J, leaving 5 bases unmatched. Germline V lookup: CDR1 MNHEY, CDR2 SVGEGT. This CDR3 is CASSYGTGGIYEQYF. The CDR3 region has the DNA TGTGCCAGCAGTTACGGTACAGGGGGCATCTACGAGCAGTACTTC.

The genes are TRBV7-2 and TRBJ1-5; D gene unclear. V was trimmed by 2 bases and J by 7 bases, leaving 12 bases between them. The germline CDR1 and CDR2 sequences are SGHTA and FQGNSA. The CDR3 loop spans 14 amino acids. CDR3 region: CASSLLRTGQPQHF. In DNA, the CDR3 is TGTGCCAGCAGCTTATTAAGGACGGGACAGCCCCAGCATTTT.

CDR3 sequence: CASSASQADTQYF. CDR3 nucleotides: TGTGCCAGCAGTGCCAGTCAAGCAGATACGCAGTATTTT. This rearrangement joins TRBV6-4 to TRBJ2-3; no clear D. The CDR3 is 13 residues long. The V end was cut by 4 bases, the J end by 4 bases, with 9 bases between. The V gene's germline CDR1 is MRHNA and CDR2 SNTAGT.

V and J are TRBV2 and TRBJ2-1, with 12 bases matching TRBD2. The CDR3 consists of 15 residues. CDR1 is SNHLY, CDR2 FYNNEI, per germline. V was clipped by 5 bases and J by 12 bases; unmatched bases: 11. Here the CDR3 DNA reads TGTGCCAGCAGTAAGACTAGCGGGAGTATAATGGGGCAGTTCTTC. This sequence encodes CASSKTSGSIMGQFF.

V gene TRBV7-2 combines with J gene TRBJ2-3, with 9 bases lining up with TRBD1. Trimming at V came to 5 bases and at J to 4 bases, leaving 4 bases not matched to a gene. CDR3 length equals 14 residues. Per germline, CDR1 SGHTA and CDR2 FQGNSA. CDR3: CASSEDRGPDTQYF. The CDR3 DNA is TGTGCCAGCAGCGAGGACAGGGGCCCAGATACGCAGTATTTT.

The chain links TRBV7-3 to TRBJ2-2; D is ambiguous. Deletions cut 4 bases from V and 6 bases from J, with 9 bases between. Germline V gene lookup returns CDR1 SGHTA and CDR2 FQGTGA. The CDR3 sequence is 13 residues long. Here the CDR3 DNA reads TGTGCCAGCAGCTCCGGTGTTCCCGGGGAGCTGTTTTTT. Its protein is CASSSGVPGELFF.

This clone was detected once. The V gene is TRBV27, the J gene TRBJ1-4; maybe TRBD1 (5 bases). Germline loops: CDR1 MNHEY, CDR2 SMNVEV (reference sequence). The CDR3 runs 15 residues. Trimming left V 4 bases short and J 3 bases short, with 12 bases between. The CDR3 is CASSSGGTANEKLFF. The CDR3 DNA reads TGTGCCAGCAGTTCCGGCGGGACCGCTAATGAAAAACTGTTTTTT.

The chain employs TRBV7-2 and TRBJ1-5; D is unresolved. CDR1 and CDR2 (germline): SGHTA, FQGNSA. The CDR3 is 15 residues long. V dropped 0 bases and J dropped 7 bases, with 13 bases sitting between them. As DNA, the CDR3 is TGTGCCAGCAGCTTAGCGGTGTCAGCGGGGCAGCCCCAGCATTTT. This translates into CASSLAVSAGQPQHF.

This clone was observed a few times. The chain has TRBV27 and TRBJ2-7; TRBD2 agrees at 16 bases. Trimming at V came to 7 bases and at J to 4 bases, leaving 4 bases not matched to a gene. CDR3 length equals 15 residues. Germline CDR1 reads MNHEY; CDR2 reads SMNVEV (reference sequence). The CDR3 nucleotides are TGTGCCAGCACGGGACTAGCGGGAGGGGGTTACGAGCAGTACTTC. This codes for CASTGLAGGGYEQYF.

To note about this clone: At the DNA level, this CDR3 is encoded by other sequences in the same sample as well. The rearrangement joins TRBV29-1 to TRBJ1-1, with D tentatively TRBD1 (5 bases). There are 13 residues in the CDR3. V was shortened by 3 bases and J by 2 bases, with 10 bases between the two germline ends. The germline gives CDR1 SQVTM, CDR2 ANQGSEA. This CDR3 is CSVERQGNTEAFF. The CDR3 DNA reads as TGCAGCGTTGAGAGGCAGGGTAACACTGAAGCTTTCTTT.

This chain links TRBV5-1 with TRBJ2-7, with 14 bases identical to TRBD2. The V and J ends lost 5 bases and 4 bases, in that order; junction bases with no gene match: 14. The CDR3 covers 18 residues. Germline V lookup: CDR1 SGHRS, CDR2 YFSETQ. The CDR3 DNA is TGCGCCAGCAGAGTATCCGGGACTAGCGGGAGAAGGGGGTACGAGCAGTACTTC. Amino acids: CASRVSGTSGRRGYEQYF. Full variable domain (rest looked up from reference TRBV5-1 and TRBJ2-7): KAGVTQTPRYLIKTRGQQVTLSCSPISGHRSVSWYQQTPGQGLQFLFEYFSETQRNKGNFPGRFSGRQFSNSRSEMNVSTLELGDSALYLCASRVSGTSGRRGYEQYFGPGTRLTVT.

The chain is built from TRBV24-1 and TRBJ1-1; D unclear. Deletions cut 0 bases from V and 7 bases from J, with 23 bases between. Germline CDR1 KGHDR, CDR2 SFDVKD. The CDR3 is 18 residues long. The CDR3 nucleotides are TGTGCCACCAGTGATTTGAGAATTTTAGGAGAAAACCTCCTTGAAGCTTTCTTT. Its translation: CATSDLRILGENLLEAFF.

This chain links TRBV15 with TRBJ2-7; D may be TRBD1 (7 bases). Trimming pared 1 base from V and 4 bases from J, leaving 11 bases between. From germline, CDR1 is LNHNV and CDR2 YYDKDF (reference sequence). The CDR3 covers 14 residues. CDR3 nucleotide sequence: TGTGCCACCAGCAGAGGCGGGACAGTGTACGAGCAGTACTTC. Translating gives CATSRGGTVYEQYF.

V usage is TRBV28 and J usage is TRBJ1-4, with D possibly being TRBD1 (6 bases). V was trimmed by 8 bases and J by 4 bases, leaving 14 bases between them. CDR1 is MDHEN and CDR2 is SYDVKM in the germline V gene. The CDR3 consists of 14 residues. DNA of the CDR3: TGTGCCAGCGTCACGACAGGCTTTAATGAAAAACTGTTTTTT. Amino acids: CASVTTGFNEKLFF.

This chain uses TRBV9 with TRBJ2-6; 7 bases line up with TRBD1. This CDR3 spans 17 amino acids. V gave up 4 bases and J gave up 0 bases; unmatched junction bases: 7. Per germline, CDR1 SGDLS and CDR2 YYNGEE. CDR3 coding DNA: TGTGCCAGCAGCCCCGGGACAGCGAGCTCTGGGGCCAACGTCCTGACTTTC. It codes for CASSPGTASSGANVLTF. Full variable domain (outside the CDR3, taken from reference TRBV9 and TRBJ2-6): DSGVTQTPKHLITATGQRVTLRCSPRSGDLSVYWYQQSLDQGLQFLIQYYNGEERAKGNILERFSAQQFPDLHSELNLSSLELGDSALYFCASSPGTASSGANVLTFGAGSRLTVL.

In this sample, this clone turned up once. The chain has TRBV3-1 (or the pseudogene TRBV3-2) and TRBJ1-2; maybe TRBD1 (5 bases). The CDR3 covers 13 residues. The V end lost 4 bases, the J end lost 4 bases, and 10 bases lay between the germline ends. Germline V CDR1 and CDR2: LGHDT, YNNKEL (reference sequence). CDR3: CASSLGASYGYTF. CDR3 nucleotides: TGTGCCAGCAGCCTTGGGGCAAGCTATGGCTACACCTTC.